Below, 19 T cell receptor beta chains from the same sample are listed, as sequenced in a study of molecular identifiers for immune sequencing clone quantification (dated by TCRdb to the late 2010s). Library prep was done by PCR. The sequencing machine was an Illumina HiSeq 4000. TCRdb handled the public reads itself, with Q25 trimming in fastp and clone calling in MiXCR, and kept productive beta chains. Every distinct CDR3 protein forms one entry, paired with its most common genes and DNA. This sample gives tens of thousands of distinct CDR3 sequences in total; under 20% of them show up just once. The ten largest clones take up about 0.93% of the sample. The sample was naive CD8+ T cells from blood, with Jurkat cell RNA spiked in. The intended sense of this specimen's cell subset or site label: FACS-sorted CD8+CD4-CCR7+CD45RA+ naive T cells. The source is a human donor in good health. Some libraries in this study had Jurkat cell RNA spiked in.

As concerns this clonotype: Germline and junction disagree at one end, which may indicate a read error. The chain is built from TRBV29-1 and TRBJ1-1; perhaps TRBD1 as D (6 bases). The germline gives CDR1 SQVTM, CDR2 ANQGSEA. This CDR3 has 11 amino acids. The CDR3 DNA sequence: TGCAGCGTGGACACGGGCGCGGGGGCTGTCTTT. Translated: CSVDTGAGAVF. Full variable domain (remainder filled in from reference TRBV29-1 and TRBJ1-1): SAVISQKPSRDICQRGTSLTIQCQVDSQVTMMFWYRQQPGQSLTLIATANQGSEATYESGFVIDKFPISRPNLTFSTLTVSNMSPEDSSIYLCSVDTGAGAVFGQGTRLTVV.

This clonotype was observed at least ten times. The chain couples TRBV20-1 to TRBJ1-5; the match to TRBD1 covers 7 bases. Germline loops: CDR1 DFQATT, CDR2 SNEGSKA (reference sequence). Unmatched junction bases numbered 21, after V lost 6 bases and J lost 7 bases. This CDR3 contains 17 residues. The CDR3, as DNA: TGCAGTGCGAGGGGGGACATAAACAGGGGAAAAGACCAGCCCCAGCATTTT. Its protein is CSARGDINRGKDQPQHF.

This clonotype came up many times. The rearrangement joins TRBV7-2 to TRBJ2-2; a weak D match, TRBD1 (5 bases). The CDR3 covers 14 residues. Germline V gene lookup returns CDR1 SGHTA and CDR2 FQGNSA. Trimming removed 4 bases at V and 1 base at J, with 7 bases between. The CDR3 loop is CASSSGQNTGELFF. The CDR3 nucleotides are TGTGCCAGCAGCTCTGGACAGAACACCGGGGAGCTGTTTTTT.

Regarding this clonotype: It may be a read error: a sequence one base away is much more abundant. V is TRBV7-9 and J is TRBJ2-3; perhaps D is TRBD1 or TRBD2 (6 bases each). Germline CDR1 reads SEHNR; CDR2 reads FQNEAQ (reference sequence). The CDR3 contains 15 residues. CDR3 coding DNA: TGTGCCAGCAGCTTAGCGTCGGGGGCCACAGATACGCAGTCTTTT. Translating gives CASSLASGATDTQSF.

This clonotype has a count of ten or more. The CDR3 reads CASSEVIKSVAGELFF. In DNA, the CDR3 is TGTGCCAGCAGTGAAGTTATTAAGTCGGTCGCCGGGGAGCTGTTTTTT. The chain has TRBV2 and TRBJ2-2; D unresolved. Trimming removed 1 base at V and 6 bases at J, with 15 bases between. CDR3 length: 16 residues. The germline V gene has CDR1 SNHLY and CDR2 FYNNEI.

In its sample, this clonotype was seen many times. The chain carries TRBV13 and TRBJ2-4; 9 nucleotides line up with TRBD2. Trimming cost V 5 bases and J 6 bases; bases outside gene matches: 5. Germline V CDR1 and CDR2: PRHDT, FYEKMQ (reference sequence). This CDR3 has 14 residues. Here the CDR3 DNA reads TGTGCCAGCAGCCAGGGACTAGCCCTAAACATTCAGTACTTC. This encodes CASSQGLALNIQYF.

This clonotype was found many times. The chain recombines TRBV7-2 with TRBJ2-5; maybe TRBD2 (6 bases). The V gene's germline CDR1 is SGHTA and CDR2 FQGNSA. The length of the CDR3 is 18 residues. Deletions cut 5 bases from V and 5 bases from J, with 27 bases between. The CDR3 DNA reads as TGTGCCAGCAGCCTAATAATCTCCTTAGCGCCCGCGGGGGAGACCCAGTACTTC. Protein sequence: CASSLIISLAPAGETQYF. Together with reference TRBV7-2 and TRBJ2-5, the CDR3 gives the full variable domain: GAGVSQSPSNKVTEKGKDVELRCDPISGHTALYWYRQSLGQGLEFLIYFQGNSAPDKSGLPSDRFSAERTGGSVSTLTIQRTQQEDSAVYLCASSLIISLAPAGETQYFGPGTRLLVL.

This clonotype was counted ten times or more. The chain links TRBV7-4 to TRBJ1-5; D not certain. Germline lookup yields CDR1 SGHVT and CDR2 SQSDAQ. CDR3 length: 18 amino acids. Trimming took 1 base from V and 0 from J, leaving 16 bases between them. CDR3 in amino acids: CASSLVGRYHYSNQPQHF. For the CDR3, the DNA is TGTGCCAGCAGCTTAGTCGGCAGATACCATTATAGCAATCAGCCCCAGCATTTT.

This clonotype came up many times. This rearrangement joins TRBV19 to TRBJ1-1; 9 bases match TRBD1. The CDR3 contains 13 residues. The J segment lost 5 bases and the V segment lost 7 bases, leaving 5 bases of the junction unmatched. Per the germline V gene, CDR1 is LNHDA and CDR2 is SQIVND (reference sequence). Here the CDR3 reads CASNTGGETEAFF. In DNA form, the CDR3 reads TGTGCCAGTAACACAGGGGGCGAGACTGAAGCTTTCTTT.

This clonotype was observed at least ten times. The V and J genes are TRBV14 and TRBJ2-3; no clear D. CDR3 length: 14 residues. Trimming took 3 bases from V and 2 from J, leaving 9 bases between them. Looked up from germline, CDR1 is SGHDN and CDR2 is FVKESK. The CDR3 DNA is TGTGCCAGCAGCCATTACTTTAACACAGATACGCAGTATTTT. It yields the protein CASSHYFNTDTQYF.

This clonotype was observed many times. The J gene is TRBJ1-5, the V gene TRBV27; D remains unclear. This CDR3 has 15 residues. V was cut by 4 bases and J by 3 bases, with 13 bases left in between. Germline V gene sequence: CDR1 MNHEY, CDR2 SMNVEV (reference sequence). CDR3 sequence (DNA): TGTGCCAGCAGTTCCCTAATTGGGCCCAATCAGCCCCAGCATTTT. The encoded protein is CASSSLIGPNQPQHF.

In its sample, this clonotype ranks as medium-sized (0.01 to 0.1%). This chain connects TRBV12-3 or TRBV12-4 to TRBJ1-5; a weak D match, TRBD1 (6 bases). V lost 8 bases, J lost 8 bases, and 16 bases lay in between. The CDR3 is 13 residues long. The CDR3 DNA is TGTGCCAGCTTGGGACACCCCTTAGAGCCCCAGCATTTT. As protein: CASLGHPLEPQHF.

This clonotype was found many times. This chain links TRBV13 with TRBJ2-7; perhaps TRBD2 as D (7 bases). The germline CDR1 and CDR2 sequences are PRHDT and FYEKMQ (reference sequence). The CDR3 runs to 16 residues. V was trimmed by 4 bases and J by 6 bases, leaving 22 bases between them. The chain's CDR3 is CASSWDLSGGPFEQYF. CDR3 bases: TGTGCCAGCAGCTGGGATCTTTCCGGGGGGCCTTTCGAGCAGTACTTC.

In its sample, this clonotype was seen many times. V is TRBV6-6 and J is TRBJ2-7, with D perhaps matching TRBD1 (5 bases). In germline, CDR1 is MNHNY, CDR2 SVGAGI (reference sequence). V was cut by 0 bases and J by 2 bases, with 8 bases left in between. The CDR3 runs 14 residues. CDR3 protein: CASSYSDSTYEQYF. Written as DNA, the CDR3 is TGTGCCAGCAGTTACTCTGACAGTACCTACGAGCAGTACTTC.

The chain has TRBV7-6 and TRBJ2-1; the D gene could be TRBD1 or TRBD2 (6 bases each). Between the trimmed V and J ends, which lost 5 bases and 2 bases, there was a span of 13 bases. The germline gives CDR1 SGHVS, CDR2 FNYEAQ. The CDR3 consists of 15 residues. The CDR3 loop reads CASSAEGGPYNEQFF. CDR3 DNA: TGTGCCAGCAGCGCGGAAGGGGGGCCCTACAATGAGCAGTTCTTC.

This clonotype counts as medium-sized (0.01 to 0.1%). The chain uses TRBV18 and TRBJ2-3, with D perhaps assigned TRBD1 or TRBD2 (5 bases each). V shed 6 bases and J shed 0 bases, with 13 bases lying between them. This CDR3 is built from 15 residues. Germline CDR1 and CDR2: KGHSH and LQKENI. CDR3 coding DNA: TGTGCCAGCTCCCCCGGGACGGCAAGCACAGATACGCAGTATTTT. Its translation is CASSPGTASTDTQYF.

A word on this clonotype: One base away lies a much larger clone, so this may be a sequencing read error. The chain is built from TRBV2 and TRBJ2-1, with 7 bases lining up with TRBD2. Germline V CDR1 and CDR2: SNHLY, FYNNEI. Germline trimming cut 11 bases from V and 9 bases from J; bases unmatched to any gene: 13. This CDR3 has 13 residues. CDR3: CAGTLSLAAEQFF. The DNA of the CDR3 is TGTGCCGGCACCTTGTCCCTAGCGGCTGAGCAGTTCTTC.

This clonotype was recorded only once. Since a much larger clone is just one base distant, this may be a read error. This chain connects TRBV29-1 to TRBJ2-7; D may match TRBD1 or TRBD2 (5 bases each). Germline CDR1 SQVTM, CDR2 ANQGSEA. The CDR3 length is 12 residues. DNA for the CDR3: TGCAGCGGTGGGGCAGGGACGTACGAGCGGTACTTC. Protein product: CSGGAGTYERYF.

With regard to this clonotype: One base away lies a much larger clone, so this may be a sequencing read error. The chain joins TRBV5-6 to TRBJ1-2, with a weak D call TRBD1 (6 bases). Germline CDR1 and CDR2: SGHDT and YYEEEE. The length of the CDR3 is 16 residues. CDR3 in amino acids: CACSLRTQGTNYGYTF. The CDR3 nucleotides are TGTGCCTGCAGCTTGCGAACCCAGGGGACTAACTATGGCTACACCTTC.